This passage covers 30 T cell receptor beta chains from one sample sequenced in a study of T-cell reconstitution after alpha-beta-depleted transplantation in children. The authors prepared the TCRbeta library with unique molecular identifiers. One entry per CDR3 protein results from TCRdb running MiXCR on the PCR reads. Found here are 500,000 or so distinct CDR3 sequences, 30% to 35% of them singletons; the top ten hold less than 2.5%. Sequencing used PBMCs from the stem cell graft donor, obtained from the stem cell graft. The receptors were gathered from a human donor who donated a stem cell graft to a child with aplastic anemia.

This clonotype was seen once. The chain is built from TRBV14 and TRBJ2-1, with D perhaps TRBD1 (6 bases). This CDR3 spans 16 amino acids. V lost 4 bases to trimming and J lost 0 bases, with 13 bases between them. CDR1 is SGHDN and CDR2 is FVKESK in the germline V gene. In DNA form, the CDR3 reads TGTGCCAGCAGCCGATACAGGGATAGCTCCTACAATGAGCAGTTCTTC. Amino acid sequence: CASSRYRDSSYNEQFF.

This rearrangement joins TRBV5-1 to TRBJ2-6, with D unclear. The germline CDR1 and CDR2 sequences are SGHRS and YFSETQ. The CDR3 is 15 amino acids. The V end was cut by 6 bases, the J end by 2 bases, with 12 bases between. CDR3 amino acids: CASTFLRAGANVLTF. CDR3 DNA sequence: TGCGCCAGCACCTTCTTAAGGGCTGGGGCCAACGTCCTGACTTTC.

The gene calls are TRBV7-2 and TRBJ2-1; 14 bases align to TRBD2. V lost 4 bases, J lost 4 bases, and 0 bases stayed unmatched. The germline V gene has CDR1 SGHTA and CDR2 FQGNSA. This CDR3 region has 15 residues. The CDR3 DNA reads TGTGCCAGCAGCTGGACTAGCGGGAGGTACAATGAGCAGTTCTTC. As protein: CASSWTSGRYNEQFF.

This chain uses TRBV20-1 with TRBJ2-1; TRBD2 aligns across 11 bases. CDR1 is DFQATT, CDR2 SNEGSKA, per germline (reference sequence). The V segment lost 2 bases and the J segment 4 bases; nucleotides outside the gene matches: 7. The CDR3 has 16 amino acids. The CDR3 nucleotides read TGCAGTGCTAGACGGGGACTAGCGGCCGCTTACAATGAGCAGTTCTTC. It is translated as CSARRGLAAAYNEQFF.

Notes on this clonotype: An end of the junction differs from the germline gene, which may be a read error. The chain combines TRBV7-3 with TRBJ1-1, with D hard to call. This CDR3 has 15 residues. Germline loops: CDR1 SGHTA, CDR2 FQGTGA. The CDR3 DNA is TGTGCCAGCAGCATAACTGGGCAGGCGGGGACTGAAGCTTTCTTT. Amino acid sequence: CASSITGQAGTEAFF. Using reference TRBV7-3 and TRBJ1-1 for the parts outside the CDR3, the full variable domain is GAGVSQTPSNKVTEKGKYVELRCDPISGHTALYWYRQSLGQGPEFLIYFQGTGAADDSGLPNDRFFAVRPEGSVSTLKIQRTERGDSAVYLCASSITGQAGTEAFFGQGTRLTVV.

This chain links TRBV12-3 or TRBV12-4 with TRBJ1-5; D is uncertain. V lost 6 bases and J 0 bases, leaving 12 bases between the germline ends. This CDR3 is built from 15 residues. CDR3 in DNA: TGTGCCAGCAGCCGGGGTGCATATAGCAATCAGCCCCAGCATTTT. Its translation is CASSRGAYSNQPQHF.

In DNA, the CDR3 is TGCAGTGCTAGGAGGCCAGGGGGCTTCTATGGCTACACCTTC. Protein sequence: CSARRPGGFYGYTF. This chain joins TRBV20-1 and TRBJ1-2, with 8 bases identical to TRBD1. V shed 3 bases and J 4 bases; nucleotides not matched to a gene: 7. From germline, CDR1 is DFQATT and CDR2 SNEGSKA (reference sequence). The CDR3 is 14 amino acids.

This clonotype was recorded a few times. The V gene is TRBV29-1, the J gene TRBJ2-5; D may be TRBD1 or TRBD2 (5 bases each). The germline V gene has CDR1 SQVTM and CDR2 ANQGSEA. The ends were cut back, 6 bases at V and 0 bases at J, with 11 bases in the middle. This CDR3 has 13 residues. CDR3 DNA sequence: TGCAGCGTGTCGGGACGAAACCAAGAGACCCAGTACTTC. Translation: CSVSGRNQETQYF. Supplemented by reference TRBV29-1 and TRBJ2-5, the full variable domain reads SAVISQKPSRDICQRGTSLTIQCQVDSQVTMMFWYRQQPGQSLTLIATANQGSEATYESGFVIDKFPISRPNLTFSTLTVSNMSPEDSSIYLCSVSGRNQETQYFGPGTRLLVL.

This clonotype has a single count. The gene calls are TRBV19 and TRBJ1-1; 7 bases are a match to TRBD1. Germline loops: CDR1 LNHDA, CDR2 SQIVND (reference sequence). The CDR3 covers 15 residues. J was trimmed by 6 bases and V by 5 bases; bases with no gene match: 12. The CDR3 sequence: CASSRPTGVTAEAFF. CDR3 coding DNA: TGTGCCAGTAGTCGCCCAACAGGGGTGACGGCTGAAGCTTTCTTT.

The J gene is TRBJ2-7, the V gene TRBV20-1; D possibly matches TRBD1 or TRBD2 (5 bases each). The CDR3 is made up of 13 amino acids. Per the germline V gene, CDR1 is DFQATT and CDR2 is SNEGSKA (reference sequence). The V gene lost 4 bases and the J gene lost 0 bases, with 10 bases spanning the gap. DNA of the CDR3: TGCAGTGCTATCGGGACGTCCTCCTACGAGCAGTACTTC. This translates into CSAIGTSSYEQYF.

The chain carries TRBV6-6 and TRBJ2-1, with TRBD2 as a possible D gene (6 bases). CDR3 length: 13 residues. Trimming removed 8 bases from V and 5 bases from J, with 13 bases in between. CDR1 and CDR2 from the germline V gene are MNHNY and SVGAGI (reference sequence). CDR3 sequence reads: CASDAGGNNEQFF. The CDR3 DNA follows: TGTGCCAGCGACGCCGGGGGAAACAATGAGCAGTTCTTC.

The chain employs TRBV25-1 and TRBJ2-3; D unresolved. V lost 6 bases, J lost 6 bases, and 13 bases lay in between. CDR3 length: 13 residues. Germline V gives CDR1 MGHDK, CDR2 SYGVNS. This chain's CDR3 is CASSERDWDTQYF. In DNA form, the CDR3 reads TGTGCCAGCAGCGAAAGGGATTGGGATACGCAGTATTTT.

This clonotype was picked up a small number of times. The chain recombines TRBV7-2 with TRBJ2-5, with TRBD1 matching 7 bases. The V segment lost 3 bases and the J segment 5 bases; nucleotides outside the gene matches: 9. CDR1 SGHTA and CDR2 FQGNSA come from the germline V gene. The CDR3 has 15 residues. For the CDR3, the DNA is TGTGCCAGCAGCTTTCAGACAGGGTCTGGGGAGACCCAGTACTTC. Its translation is CASSFQTGSGETQYF. Based on the CDR3 plus reference TRBV7-2 and TRBJ2-5, the full variable domain is GAGVSQSPSNKVTEKGKDVELRCDPISGHTALYWYRQSLGQGLEFLIYFQGNSAPDKSGLPSDRFSAERTGGSVSTLTIQRTQQEDSAVYLCASSFQTGSGETQYFGPGTRLLVL.

This clonotype has just a few counts. This chain links TRBV7-8 with TRBJ2-1; 7 nucleotides agree with TRBD2. J gave up 8 bases and V 5 bases, and 15 bases lay outside the gene matches. The CDR3 contains 16 residues. CDR1 and CDR2 from the germline V gene are SGHVS and FQNEAQ. The CDR3 region has the DNA TGTGCCAGCAGCATAGTTTCTGGCGGGAGTAGTGATGAGCAGTTCTTC. It encodes CASSIVSGGSSDEQFF. The full variable domain, its missing parts supplied by reference TRBV7-8 and TRBJ2-1, is GAGVSQSPRYKVAKRGQDVALRCDPISGHVSLFWYQQALGQGPEFLTYFQNEAQLDKSGLPSDRFFAERPEGSVSTLKIQRTQQEDSAVYLCASSIVSGGSSDEQFFGPGTRLTVL.

The rearrangement uses TRBV7-2 and TRBJ2-5; possible D gene TRBD2, 6 bases. Trimming shortened V by 5 bases and J by 4 bases, and 14 bases separated the two germline ends. This CDR3 is built from 14 residues. The germline gives CDR1 SGHTA, CDR2 FQGNSA. The CDR3 bases are TGTGCCAGCAGCCTCCCATGGGGAGGAGAGACCCAGTACTTC. This sequence encodes CASSLPWGGETQYF. The full variable domain, completed using reference TRBV7-2 and TRBJ2-5, is GAGVSQSPSNKVTEKGKDVELRCDPISGHTALYWYRQSLGQGLEFLIYFQGNSAPDKSGLPSDRFSAERTGGSVSTLTIQRTQQEDSAVYLCASSLPWGGETQYFGPGTRLLVL.

This clonotype was counted a few times. CDR3 coding DNA: TGCGCCAGCAGCTTGGAAGGCGGAGCGAACACCGGGGAGCTGTTTTTT. Translating it yields CASSLEGGANTGELFF. J is TRBJ2-2 and V is TRBV5-1; D unresolved. CDR3 length: 16 amino acids. Deletions cut 0 bases from V and 0 bases from J, with 9 bases between. The V gene's germline CDR1 is SGHRS and CDR2 YFSETQ.

The rearrangement uses TRBV5-1 and TRBJ2-1; TRBD2 agrees at 10 bases. The CDR3 consists of 18 residues. After removal of 0 bases from V and 0 bases from J, the junction contained 6 bases not matched to a gene. Germline V gene data show CDR1 as SGHRS and CDR2 as YFSETQ. Here the CDR3 DNA reads TGCGCCAGCAGCTTGGTGGCTAGCGGGAGCAGCTCCTACAATGAGCAGTTCTTC. Its translation is CASSLVASGSSSYNEQFF.

This clonotype was found a few times. The chain carries TRBV27 and TRBJ2-1; 13 nucleotides match TRBD2. Germline V CDR1 and CDR2: MNHEY, SMNVEV (reference sequence). The CDR3 length is 21 residues. J was trimmed by 8 bases and V by 0 bases; bases with no gene match: 19. CDR3 sequence: CASSLSPGQGLLAGGIDEQFF. CDR3 coding DNA: TGTGCCAGCAGTTTATCTCCGGGACAGGGACTACTAGCGGGAGGGATAGATGAGCAGTTCTTC.

The chain joins TRBV19 to TRBJ1-5, with D uncertain. V lost 6 bases to trimming and J lost 9 bases, with 15 bases between them. Germline loops: CDR1 LNHDA, CDR2 SQIVND (reference sequence). This CDR3 contains 13 residues. The CDR3 region has the DNA TGTGCCAGTAGCGTAGGCGGGGAATGGCCCCAGCATTTT. This gives the protein CASSVGGEWPQHF. Supplemented by reference TRBV19 and TRBJ1-5, the full variable domain reads DGGITQSPKYLFRKEGQNVTLSCEQNLNHDAMYWYRQDPGQGLRLIYYSQIVNDFQKGDIAEGYSVSREKKESFPLTVTSAQKNPTAFYLCASSVGGEWPQHFGDGTRLSIL.

The chain uses TRBV7-6 and TRBJ2-7, with 9 bases that match TRBD2. J gave up 0 bases and V 2 bases, and 2 bases lay outside the gene matches. The CDR3 totals 15 residues. Germline assignment: CDR1 SGHVS and CDR2 FNYEAQ. The CDR3 here is CASSLTGLASYEQYF. As DNA, the CDR3 is TGTGCCAGCAGCTTAACGGGACTAGCCTCCTACGAGCAGTACTTC.

The chain recombines TRBV11-1 with TRBJ2-6; a possible D gene is TRBD2 (5 bases). The CDR3 length is 18 residues. Germline-derived CDR1 and CDR2 are SGHAT and FQDESV (reference sequence). Deletions cut 2 bases from V and 0 bases from J, with 14 bases between. CDR3 coding DNA: TGTGCCAGCAGCTTAACGGCGGGTGGACGCTCTGGGGCCAACGTCCTGACTTTC. Translation gives CASSLTAGGRSGANVLTF.

This clonotype was counted once. V and J are TRBV24-1 and TRBJ2-5; a weak D match, TRBD2 (5 bases). The CDR3 covers 16 residues. V was pared by 4 bases and J by 5 bases, with 19 bases between. CDR1 is KGHDR and CDR2 is SFDVKD in the germline V gene. The CDR3 nucleotides read TGTGCCACCAGTGACAAATTGGACGAGAGGAGGGAGACCCAGTACTTC. The encoded protein is CATSDKLDERRETQYF.

The chain's CDR3 is CSVADGTRKNIQYF. The CDR3 DNA sequence: TGCAGCGTCGCGGATGGGACTCGGAAAAACATTCAGTACTTC. V gene TRBV29-1 combines with J gene TRBJ2-4, with a possible D match to TRBD2 (6 bases). In germline, CDR1 is SQVTM, CDR2 ANQGSEA. Trimming took 6 bases from V and 4 from J, leaving 16 bases between them. The CDR3 sequence is 14 residues long.

This clonotype was detected only a few times. The rearrangement uses TRBV6-5 and TRBJ1-1, with D unclear. CDR1 and CDR2 (germline): MNHEY, SVGAGI. This CDR3 spans 15 amino acids. The V end was cut by 2 bases, the J end by 0 bases, with 10 bases between. Here the CDR3 DNA reads TGTGCCAGCAGTTACGATCCGGGCCTGAACACTGAAGCTTTCTTT. This sequence encodes CASSYDPGLNTEAFF.

This clonotype has just a few counts. The J gene is TRBJ1-4, the V gene TRBV20-1, with D perhaps TRBD1 (6 bases). The CDR3 runs to 14 residues. Germline CDR1 reads DFQATT; CDR2 reads SNEGSKA (reference sequence). The V gene lost 0 bases and the J gene lost 10 bases, with 15 bases spanning the gap. In DNA, the CDR3 is TGCAGTGCTAGAGACCCAGGGGACGTGGGAAAACTGTTTTTT. Translated: CSARDPGDVGKLFF.

V gene TRBV21-1 combines with J gene TRBJ2-1. TRBV21-1 has pseudogene status. The CDR3 is 15 amino acids. This chain's CDR3 is CASRDGRWDKDEQFF. In DNA form, the CDR3 reads TGTGCCAGCAGGGACGGACGGTGGGATAAAGATGAGCAGTTCTTC.

The genes are TRBV29-1 and TRBJ2-1, with 12 bases that match TRBD2. There are 12 residues in the CDR3. Looked up from germline, CDR1 is SQVTM and CDR2 is ANQGSEA. The J segment lost 8 bases and the V segment lost 7 bases, leaving 3 bases of the junction unmatched. The CDR3 protein is CSGGLAGYEQFF. The CDR3 region has the DNA TGCAGCGGAGGACTAGCGGGATATGAGCAGTTCTTC.

The rearrangement links TRBV29-1 to TRBJ1-1; D gene ambiguous. Germline CDR1 and CDR2: SQVTM and ANQGSEA. V was cut by 4 bases and J by 3 bases, with 12 bases left in between. This CDR3 comprises 13 residues. Written as DNA, the CDR3 is TGCAGCGTTGTAGGGTTTAGGGACACTGAAGCTTTCTTT. This codes for CSVVGFRDTEAFF.

DNA of the CDR3: TGTGCCATCAAACAAACGAGCGGGGACCACGAGCAGTACTTC. It is translated as CAIKQTSGDHEQYF. The V and J genes are TRBV10-3 and TRBJ2-7, with TRBD2 identical over 7 bases. Germline CDR1 and CDR2: ENHRY and SYGVKD. The CDR3 spans 14 residues. Trimming took 7 bases from V and 5 from J; bases not matched to a gene: 11.

The chain has TRBV20-1 and TRBJ2-1, with 7 positions matching TRBD2. This CDR3 has 13 residues. V gave up 5 bases and J gave up 4 bases; unmatched junction bases: 5. Germline CDR1 DFQATT, CDR2 SNEGSKA (reference sequence). The CDR3 DNA follows: TGCAGTGCTGGGGTGGGAGGGTACAATGAGCAGTTCTTC. This translates into CSAGVGGYNEQFF.